The 17 T cell receptor beta chains given below trace back to one sample, sequenced in a study of T-cell reconstitution after alpha-beta-depleted transplantation in children. Unique molecular identifiers were used to barcode this TCRbeta library. TCRdb reanalysed the PCR reads using MiXCR and keeps one entry per CDR3 protein. The sample records around 600,000 distinct CDR3 sequences, 23% being singletons. This specimen consisted of PBMCs, mostly from graft donor cells, obtained 360 days after TCRalphabeta/CD19-depleted stem cell transplant. The receptor set was obtained from a boy younger than two who had a stem cell transplant for acute myeloid leukemia, so the T cells may come from the graft donor.

V is TRBV12-3 or TRBV12-4 and J is TRBJ1-1; TRBD1 agrees at 7 bases. This CDR3 spans 13 amino acids. V shed 5 bases, J shed 5 bases, and the junction held 5 bases outside the gene matches. The CDR3 sequence is CASSIRGGTEAFF. The CDR3 coding sequence is TGTGCCAGCAGTATCAGGGGGGGGACTGAAGCTTTCTTT.

This clonotype appeared many times. This rearrangement joins TRBV20-1 to TRBJ2-7; D perhaps matches TRBD1 (6 bases). Trimming took 3 bases from V and 2 from J, leaving 14 bases between them. Germline lookup yields CDR1 DFQATT and CDR2 SNEGSKA (reference sequence). This CDR3 contains 14 residues. The CDR3 DNA is TGCAGTGCTAGGGACAGCTACGATACCTACGAGCAGTACGTC. Its translation: CSARDSYDTYEQYV.

This rearrangement joins TRBV7-9 to TRBJ2-7; 8 nucleotides match TRBD2. The germline CDR1 and CDR2 sequences are SEHNR and FQNEAQ (reference sequence). J gave up 5 bases and V 7 bases, and 4 bases lay outside the gene matches. The CDR3 consists of 12 residues. CDR3 nucleotide sequence: TGTGCCAGCACTTCGGGAGGGAACGAGCAGTACTTC. Residues: CASTSGGNEQYF.

Concerning this clonotype itself: Since no conserved phenylalanine or tryptophan closes the CDR3, a read error is the likely cause. For the CDR3, the DNA is TGTGCCAGCAGCGGGGGTAGCTCCTATAATTCACCCCTCCACTAT. Its translation: CASSGGSSYNSPLHY. The chain employs TRBV6-1 and TRBJ1-6; tentative D call: TRBD1 (5 bases). Trimming pared 6 bases from V and 0 bases from J, leaving 9 bases between. There are 15 residues in the CDR3. From germline, CDR1 is MNHNS and CDR2 SASEGT.

The chain couples TRBV18 to TRBJ1-1; D unclear. Germline V lookup: CDR1 KGHSH, CDR2 LQKENI. The CDR3 is made up of 14 amino acids. V gave up 3 bases and J gave up 0 bases, with 8 bases separating them. Here the CDR3 reads CASSPVEMNTEAFF. CDR3 bases: TGTGCCAGCTCACCTGTGGAGATGAACACTGAAGCTTTCTTT.

The chain carries TRBV2 and TRBJ2-7; 8 positions agree with TRBD1. V gave up 5 bases and J gave up 4 bases; unmatched junction bases: 4. The germline CDR1 and CDR2 sequences are SNHLY and FYNNEI. The CDR3 is 13 residues long. CDR3 bases: TGTGCCAGCAGTAAGACAGGGGATTACGAGCAGTACTTC. It encodes CASSKTGDYEQYF.

The chain employs TRBV7-2 and TRBJ2-3, with a tentative D call TRBD2 (6 bases). The CDR3 is 13 amino acids. V shed 4 bases and J shed 8 bases, with 13 bases lying between them. Germline CDR1 and CDR2: SGHTA and FQGNSA. The CDR3 is CASSSGEDVTQYF. The DNA of the CDR3 is TGTGCCAGCAGCTCGGGGGAGGATGTTACGCAGTATTTT.

This clonotype has only a few counts. The V and J genes are TRBV27 and TRBJ2-3; D perhaps matches TRBD1 (5 bases). The CDR3 runs to 13 residues. Trimming removed 10 bases from V and 2 bases from J, with 13 bases in between. Germline V lookup: CDR1 MNHEY, CDR2 SMNVEV (reference sequence). The CDR3 DNA is TGTGCCACCCCAGGGTCCCTCACAGATACGCAGTATTTT. Protein: CATPGSLTDTQYF.

V and J are TRBV10-2 and TRBJ2-7; 7 nucleotides agree with TRBD1. The CDR3 sequence is 11 residues long. The germline V gene has CDR1 WSHSY and CDR2 SAAADI. V gave up 6 bases and J gave up 6 bases; unmatched junction bases: 2. DNA of the CDR3: TGCGCCAGCAGCGCAGGGGGCGAGCAGTACGTC. It yields the protein CASSAGGEQYV.

A few counts support this clonotype. V usage is TRBV7-2 and J usage is TRBJ1-6, with a tentative D call TRBD1 (6 bases). V was cut by 5 bases and J by 2 bases, with 10 bases left in between. CDR3 length: 15 amino acids. CDR1 is SGHTA, CDR2 FQGNSA, per germline. The CDR3 spells CASSARDTYNSPLHF. CDR3 bases: TGTGCCAGCAGCGCCCGGGACACCTATAATTCACCCCTCCACTTT.

This clonotype was counted ten times or more. The V and J genes are TRBV19 and TRBJ1-2; tentative D call: TRBD1 (5 bases). V was clipped by 1 base and J by 7 bases, with 10 bases between them. Per germline, CDR1 LNHDA and CDR2 SQIVND (reference sequence). The CDR3 has 13 residues. The CDR3 nucleotides read TGTGCCAGTAGTATAGGAACAGGTGGTGGCTACACCTTC. Protein: CASSIGTGGGYTF.

This clonotype has a count of ten or more. The chain recombines TRBV6-5 with TRBJ1-6; perhaps TRBD1 as D (5 bases). V was pared by 5 bases and J by 10 bases, with 12 bases between. The germline V gene has CDR1 MNHEY and CDR2 SVGAGI. The CDR3 consists of 13 residues. This CDR3 reads CASSQGGRSPLHF. The CDR3, as DNA: TGTGCCAGCAGTCAGGGTGGAAGGTCACCCCTCCACTTT.

This clonotype was detected only a few times. This sequence joins TRBV12-3 or TRBV12-4 and TRBJ1-2; TRBD1 matches at 9 bases. The V and J ends lost 6 bases and 4 bases, in that order; junction bases with no gene match: 9. This CDR3 region has 15 residues. The CDR3 DNA reads as TGTGCCAGCAGCCAAGGGGGACAGGGTACCTATGGCTACACCTTC. Translated, it gives CASSQGGQGTYGYTF.

This clonotype occurred many times. The CDR3 loop reads CASSSWTDYNEQFF. The CDR3 DNA reads as TGTGCCAGCAGCTCCTGGACAGATTACAATGAGCAGTTCTTC. The V gene is TRBV7-2, the J gene TRBJ2-1; a weak D match, TRBD1 (6 bases). V lost 4 bases and J 4 bases, leaving 11 bases between the germline ends. The CDR3 covers 14 residues. Germline V gives CDR1 SGHTA, CDR2 FQGNSA.

The chain recombines TRBV6-1 with TRBJ2-7; D is undetermined. Trimming cost V 5 bases and J 5 bases, with 19 bases left between them. CDR3 length: 15 amino acids. Germline assignment: CDR1 MNHNS and CDR2 SASEGT. CDR3 residues: CASSPIKYRVDEQYV. The CDR3, as DNA: TGTGCCAGCAGTCCTATCAAATATCGCGTCGACGAGCAGTACGTC.

The chain employs TRBV18 and TRBJ1-6; D possibly corresponds to TRBD1 (5 bases). V gave up 3 bases and J gave up 7 bases, with 19 bases separating them. This CDR3 region has 17 residues. CDR1 and CDR2 from the germline V gene are KGHSH and LQKENI. The chain's CDR3 is CASSPLRTGQGNSPLHF. Here the CDR3 DNA reads TGTGCCAGCTCACCGCTCCGCACAGGCCAAGGGAATTCACCCCTCCACTTT.

This sequence joins TRBV7-2 and TRBJ2-2, with D possibly TRBD1 on 5 matching bases. The CDR3 loop spans 13 amino acids. V lost 7 bases and J 1 base, leaving 7 bases between the germline ends. Looked up from germline, CDR1 is SGHTA and CDR2 is FQGNSA. The DNA for the CDR3 is TGTGCCAGCATGACAGAGAACACCGGGGAGCTGTTTTTT. This translates into CASMTENTGELFF.